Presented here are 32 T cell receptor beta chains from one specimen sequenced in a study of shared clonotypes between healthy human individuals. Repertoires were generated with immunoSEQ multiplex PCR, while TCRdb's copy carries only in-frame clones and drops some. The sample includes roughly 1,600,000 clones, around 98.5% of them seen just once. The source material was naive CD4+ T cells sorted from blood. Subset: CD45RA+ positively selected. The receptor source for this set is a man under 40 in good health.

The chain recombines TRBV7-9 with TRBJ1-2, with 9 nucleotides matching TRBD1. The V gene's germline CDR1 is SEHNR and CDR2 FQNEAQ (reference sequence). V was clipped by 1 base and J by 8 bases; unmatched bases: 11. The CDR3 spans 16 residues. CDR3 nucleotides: TGTGCCAGCAGCTTAGAAACCCCGGGACAGGGAGGCGGCTACACCTTC. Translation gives CASSLETPGQGGGYTF.

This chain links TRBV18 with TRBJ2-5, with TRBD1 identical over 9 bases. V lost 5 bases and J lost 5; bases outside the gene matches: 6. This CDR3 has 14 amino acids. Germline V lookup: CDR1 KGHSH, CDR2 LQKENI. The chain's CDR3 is CASSLTGGWETQYF. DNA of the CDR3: TGTGCCAGCTCATTAACAGGGGGCTGGGAGACCCAGTACTTC.

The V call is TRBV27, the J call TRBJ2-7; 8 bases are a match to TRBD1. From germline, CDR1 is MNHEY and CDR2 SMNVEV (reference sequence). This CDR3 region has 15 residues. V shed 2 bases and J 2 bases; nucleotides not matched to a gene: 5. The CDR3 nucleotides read TGTGCCAGCAGTTTAGGGACAGGCGTAACCTACGAGCAGTACTTC. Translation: CASSLGTGVTYEQYF.

The DNA of the CDR3 is TGTGCCAGCAGCCGGGGGGGGGATCAGCCCCAGCATTTT. This encodes CASSRGGDQPQHF. The V gene is TRBV5-4, the J gene TRBJ1-5; weak D call: TRBD1 (5 bases). Germline assignment: CDR1 SGHNT and CDR2 YYREEE (reference sequence). This CDR3 is built from 13 residues. Trimming removed 4 bases at V and 5 bases at J, with 10 bases between.

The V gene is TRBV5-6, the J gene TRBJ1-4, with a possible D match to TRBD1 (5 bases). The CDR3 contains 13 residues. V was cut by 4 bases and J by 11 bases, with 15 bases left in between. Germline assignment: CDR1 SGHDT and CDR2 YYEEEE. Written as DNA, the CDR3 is TGTGCCAGCAGCCCGGGACCAGGAGCCAAACTGTTTTTT. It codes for CASSPGPGAKLFF. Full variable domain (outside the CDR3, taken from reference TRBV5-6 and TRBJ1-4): DAGVTQSPTHLIKTRGQQVTLRCSPKSGHDTVSWYQQALGQGPQFIFQYYEEEERQRGNFPDRFSGHQFPNYSSELNVNALLLGDSALYLCASSPGPGAKLFFGSGTQLSVL.

Here the CDR3 reads CASSEARRTSRWETQYF. The CDR3 nucleotides are TGTGCCAGCAGTGAAGCGCGGAGGACTAGCCGGTGGGAGACCCAGTACTTC. The chain has TRBV6-1 and TRBJ2-5, with 8 bases aligning to TRBD2. J gave up 5 bases and V 0 bases, and 11 bases lay outside the gene matches. The CDR3 totals 17 residues. Per the germline V gene, CDR1 is MNHNS and CDR2 is SASEGT.

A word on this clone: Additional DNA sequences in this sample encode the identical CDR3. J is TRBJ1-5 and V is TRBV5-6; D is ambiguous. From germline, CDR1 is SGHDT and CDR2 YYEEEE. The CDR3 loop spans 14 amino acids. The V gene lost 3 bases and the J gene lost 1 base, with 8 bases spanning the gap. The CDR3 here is CASSWRGSNQPQHF. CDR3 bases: TGTGCCAGCAGCTGGCGTGGGAGCAATCAGCCCCAGCATTTT.

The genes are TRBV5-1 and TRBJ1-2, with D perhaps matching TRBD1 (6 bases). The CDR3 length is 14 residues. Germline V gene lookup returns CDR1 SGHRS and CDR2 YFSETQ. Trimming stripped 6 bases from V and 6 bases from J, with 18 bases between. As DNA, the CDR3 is TGCGCCAGCAAACGTGTTTCAGGGGCGGATGGCTACACCTTC. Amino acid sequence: CASKRVSGADGYTF.

CDR3 bases: TGTGCCAGCAGTCCCCGACTCGAGCAGTACTTC. This encodes CASSPRLEQYF. The chain has TRBV28 and TRBJ2-7, with D uncertain. Germline assignment: CDR1 MDHEN and CDR2 SYDVKM. The CDR3 is made up of 11 amino acids. The germline V and J ends were trimmed by 5 bases and 6 bases, with 8 bases remaining between them.

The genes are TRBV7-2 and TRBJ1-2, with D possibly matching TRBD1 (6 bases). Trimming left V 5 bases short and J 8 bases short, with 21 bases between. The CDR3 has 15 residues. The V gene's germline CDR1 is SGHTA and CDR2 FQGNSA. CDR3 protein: CASSAYRDNSYGYTF. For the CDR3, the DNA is TGTGCCAGCAGCGCATACAGGGATAATTCATACGGCTACACCTTC. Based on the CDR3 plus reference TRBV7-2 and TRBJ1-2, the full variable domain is GAGVSQSPSNKVTEKGKDVELRCDPISGHTALYWYRQSLGQGLEFLIYFQGNSAPDKSGLPSDRFSAERTGGSVSTLTIQRTQQEDSAVYLCASSAYRDNSYGYTFGSGTRLTVV.

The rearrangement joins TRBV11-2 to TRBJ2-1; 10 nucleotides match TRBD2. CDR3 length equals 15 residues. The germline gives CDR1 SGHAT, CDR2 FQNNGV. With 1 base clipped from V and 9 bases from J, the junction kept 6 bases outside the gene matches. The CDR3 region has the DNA TGTGCCAGCAGCTTAGCAGCGGGAGGGTTCAGTGAGCAGTTCTTC. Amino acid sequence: CASSLAAGGFSEQFF.

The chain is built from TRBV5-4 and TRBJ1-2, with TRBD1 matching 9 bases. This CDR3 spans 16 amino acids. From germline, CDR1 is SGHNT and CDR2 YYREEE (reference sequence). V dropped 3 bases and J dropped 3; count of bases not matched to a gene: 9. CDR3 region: CASSSIRQGGDYGYTF. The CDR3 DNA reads TGTGCCAGCAGCTCGATTCGACAGGGGGGAGACTATGGCTACACCTTC.

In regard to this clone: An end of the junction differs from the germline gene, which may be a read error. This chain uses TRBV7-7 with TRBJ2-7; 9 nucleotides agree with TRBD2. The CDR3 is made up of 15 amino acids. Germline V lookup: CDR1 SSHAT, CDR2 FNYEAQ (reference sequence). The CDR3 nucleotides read TGTGCTAGCAGCTCGGGACTAGCCCCGCTCTACGAGCAGTACTTC. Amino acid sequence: CASSSGLAPLYEQYF.

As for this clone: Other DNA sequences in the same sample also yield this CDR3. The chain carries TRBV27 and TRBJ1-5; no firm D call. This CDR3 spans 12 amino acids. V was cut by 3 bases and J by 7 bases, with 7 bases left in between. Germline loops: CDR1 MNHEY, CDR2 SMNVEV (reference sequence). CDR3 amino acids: CASSFLHQPQHF. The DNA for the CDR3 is TGTGCCAGCAGTTTCCTTCACCAGCCCCAGCATTTT.

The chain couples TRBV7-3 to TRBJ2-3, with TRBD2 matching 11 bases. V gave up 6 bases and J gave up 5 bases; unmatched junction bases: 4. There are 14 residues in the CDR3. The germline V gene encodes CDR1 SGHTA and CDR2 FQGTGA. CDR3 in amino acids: CASRTSGTQDTQYF. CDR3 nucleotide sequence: TGTGCCAGCAGGACTAGCGGGACCCAAGATACGCAGTATTTT.

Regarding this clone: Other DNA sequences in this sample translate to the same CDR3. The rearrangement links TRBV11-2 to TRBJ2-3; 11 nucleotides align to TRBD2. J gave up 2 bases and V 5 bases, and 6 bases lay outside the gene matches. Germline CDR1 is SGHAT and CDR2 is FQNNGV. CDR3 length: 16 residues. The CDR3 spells CASSVTSGMLTDTQYF. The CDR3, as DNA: TGTGCCAGCAGCGTGACTAGCGGGATGCTCACAGATACGCAGTATTTT.

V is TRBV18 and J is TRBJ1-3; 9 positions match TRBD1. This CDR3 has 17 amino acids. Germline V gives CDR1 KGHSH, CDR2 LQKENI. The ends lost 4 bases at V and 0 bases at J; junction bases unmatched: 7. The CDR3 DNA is TGTGCCAGCTCACGACGGGACAGGGCTTTCTCTGGAAACACCATATATTTT. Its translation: CASSRRDRAFSGNTIYF.

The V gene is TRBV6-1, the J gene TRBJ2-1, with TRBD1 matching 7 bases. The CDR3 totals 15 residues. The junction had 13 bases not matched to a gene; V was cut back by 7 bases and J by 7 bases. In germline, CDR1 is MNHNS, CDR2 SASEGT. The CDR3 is CASTGDLQGWNEQFF. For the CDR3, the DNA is TGTGCCAGCACGGGTGACCTACAGGGGTGGAATGAGCAGTTCTTC.

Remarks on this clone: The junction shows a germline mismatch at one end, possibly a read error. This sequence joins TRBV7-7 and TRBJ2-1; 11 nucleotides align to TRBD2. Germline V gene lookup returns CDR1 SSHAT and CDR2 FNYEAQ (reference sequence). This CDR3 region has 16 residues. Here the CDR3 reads CASSIAGGSSYNEQFF. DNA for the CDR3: TGTGCCAGCAGCATAGCGGGAGGGTCCTCCTACAATGAGCAGTTCTTC.

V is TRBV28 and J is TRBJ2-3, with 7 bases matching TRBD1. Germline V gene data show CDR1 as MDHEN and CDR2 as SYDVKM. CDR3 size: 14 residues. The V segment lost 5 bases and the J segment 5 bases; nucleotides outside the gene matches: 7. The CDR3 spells CASSLGQARDTQYF. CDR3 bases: TGTGCCAGCAGTCTCGGACAGGCGAGAGATACGCAGTATTTT.

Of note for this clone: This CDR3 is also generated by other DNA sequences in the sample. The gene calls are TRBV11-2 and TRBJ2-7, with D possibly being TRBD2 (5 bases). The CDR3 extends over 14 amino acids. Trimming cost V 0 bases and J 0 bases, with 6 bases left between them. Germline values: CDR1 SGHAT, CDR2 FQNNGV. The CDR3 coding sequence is TGTGCCAGCAGCTTAGATGGAGGCTCCTACGAGCAGTACTTC. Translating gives CASSLDGGSYEQYF.

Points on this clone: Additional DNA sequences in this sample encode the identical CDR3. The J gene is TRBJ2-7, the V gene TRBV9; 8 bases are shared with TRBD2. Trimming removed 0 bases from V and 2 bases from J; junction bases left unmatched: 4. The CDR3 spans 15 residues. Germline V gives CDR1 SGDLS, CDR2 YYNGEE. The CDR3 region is CASSVGLAGTYEQYF. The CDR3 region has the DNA TGTGCCAGCAGCGTAGGTCTAGCGGGTACCTACGAGCAGTACTTC. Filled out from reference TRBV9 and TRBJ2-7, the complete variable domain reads DSGVTQTPKHLITATGQRVTLRCSPRSGDLSVYWYQQSLDQGLQFLIQYYNGEERAKGNILERFSAQQFPDLHSELNLSSLELGDSALYFCASSVGLAGTYEQYFGPGTRLTVT.

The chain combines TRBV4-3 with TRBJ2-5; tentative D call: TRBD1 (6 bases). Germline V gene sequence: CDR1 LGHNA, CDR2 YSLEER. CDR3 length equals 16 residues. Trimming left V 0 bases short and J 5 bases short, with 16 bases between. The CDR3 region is CASSQDWWGPWETQYF. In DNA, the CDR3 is TGCGCCAGCAGCCAAGATTGGTGGGGGCCGTGGGAGACCCAGTACTTC.

CDR3 protein: CASNSGQGSPWEQFF. Written as DNA, the CDR3 is TGCGCCAGCAACTCGGGACAGGGATCTCCATGGGAGCAGTTCTTC. This rearrangement joins TRBV5-1 to TRBJ2-1; the match to TRBD1 covers 9 bases. CDR3 size: 15 residues. The germline V gene encodes CDR1 SGHRS and CDR2 YFSETQ. The J segment lost 10 bases and the V segment lost 6 bases, leaving 14 bases of the junction unmatched.

CDR3 amino acids: CASSLSQYTDTQYF. CDR3 bases: TGTGCCAGCAGTTTATCGCAGTACACAGATACGCAGTATTTT. The rearrangement uses TRBV27 and TRBJ2-3; D uncertain. V was cut by 0 bases and J by 2 bases, with 6 bases left in between. The CDR3 spans 14 residues. Per the germline V gene, CDR1 is MNHEY and CDR2 is SMNVEV (reference sequence).

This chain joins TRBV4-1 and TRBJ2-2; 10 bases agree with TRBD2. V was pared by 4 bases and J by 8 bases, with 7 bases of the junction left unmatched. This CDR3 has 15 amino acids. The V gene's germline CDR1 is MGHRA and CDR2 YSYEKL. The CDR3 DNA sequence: TGCGCCAGCAGCCCACAGCGGGAGGGCCTTGGGGAGCTGTTTTTT. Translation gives CASSPQREGLGELFF.

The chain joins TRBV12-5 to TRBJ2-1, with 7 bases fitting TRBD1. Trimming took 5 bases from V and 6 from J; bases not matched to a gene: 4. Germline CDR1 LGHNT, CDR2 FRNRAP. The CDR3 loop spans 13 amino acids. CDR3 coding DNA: TGTGCTAGTGGTAGGGGGCAGTTCAATGAGCAGTTCTTC. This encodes CASGRGQFNEQFF.

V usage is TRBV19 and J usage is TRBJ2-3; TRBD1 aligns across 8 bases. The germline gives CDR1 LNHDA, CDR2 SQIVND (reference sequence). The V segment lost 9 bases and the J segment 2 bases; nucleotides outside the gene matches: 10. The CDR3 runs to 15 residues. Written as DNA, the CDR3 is TGTGCCAGCAAAACAGGGGGTGGGGACACAGATACGCAGTATTTT. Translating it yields CASKTGGGDTDTQYF. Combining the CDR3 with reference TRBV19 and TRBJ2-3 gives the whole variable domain DGGITQSPKYLFRKEGQNVTLSCEQNLNHDAMYWYRQDPGQGLRLIYYSQIVNDFQKGDIAEGYSVSREKKESFPLTVTSAQKNPTAFYLCASKTGGGDTDTQYFGPGTRLTVL.

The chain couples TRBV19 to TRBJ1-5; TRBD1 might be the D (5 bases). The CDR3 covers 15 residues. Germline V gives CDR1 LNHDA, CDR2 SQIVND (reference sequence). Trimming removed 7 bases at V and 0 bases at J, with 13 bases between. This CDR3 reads CASTKGILSNQPQHF. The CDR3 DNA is TGTGCCAGTACCAAGGGGATACTTAGCAATCAGCCCCAGCATTTT.

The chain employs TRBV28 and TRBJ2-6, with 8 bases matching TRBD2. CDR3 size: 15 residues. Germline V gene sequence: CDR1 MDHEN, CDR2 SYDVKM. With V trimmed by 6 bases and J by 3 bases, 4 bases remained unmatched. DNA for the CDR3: TGTGCCAGCAGCAGGAGCGGGAGTGGGGCCAACGTCCTGACTTTC. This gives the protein CASSRSGSGANVLTF.

CDR3 DNA sequence: TGTGCCAGCAGTGAATCCCCCCCTTGGGAGCAGTACTTC. Its protein is CASSESPPWEQYF. The chain carries TRBV6-1 and TRBJ2-7; D call uncertain. The CDR3 extends over 13 amino acids. V was trimmed by 2 bases and J by 7 bases, leaving 12 bases between them. Germline CDR1 and CDR2: MNHNS and SASEGT.

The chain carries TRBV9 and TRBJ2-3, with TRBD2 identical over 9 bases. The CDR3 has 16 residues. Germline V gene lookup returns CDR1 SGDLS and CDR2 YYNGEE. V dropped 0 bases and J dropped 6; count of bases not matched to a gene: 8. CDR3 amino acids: CASSVAGGRAGDTQYF. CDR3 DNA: TGTGCCAGCAGCGTAGCAGGCGGGAGGGCCGGGGATACGCAGTATTTT.